This TCR beta chain was sequenced during a study of T-cell reconstitution after alpha-beta-depleted transplantation in children. The CDR3 totals 15 residues. The germline V and J ends were trimmed by 6 bases and 0 bases, with 16 bases remaining between them. The V gene's germline CDR1 is SGHNT and CDR2 YYREEE (reference sequence). TCRbeta library preparation incorporated unique molecular identifiers. From the PCR reads, TCRdb called clonotypes with MiXCR, one entry per CDR3 protein. Of almost 400,000 distinct CDR3 sequences listed, roughly 20% are singletons. This clonotype has a handful of counts. The clonotype was recovered from a human donor who donated a stem cell graft to a child with acute myeloid leukemia. V and J are TRBV5-4 and TRBJ2-7; no clear D gene. This specimen was PBMCs from the stem cell graft donor, taken from the stem cell graft. CDR3 residues: CASTPASDGSYEQYF. The CDR3 DNA reads TGTGCCAGCACCCCTGCTTCGGACGGCTCCTACGAGCAGTACTTC.